These 7 T cell receptor beta chains were all obtained from the same sample, sequenced in a study of blood T cell repertoires in COVID-19. The repertoire was sequenced with immunoSEQ multiplex PCR; TCRdb's copy has only in-frame clones and lacks some. The repertoire holds about 210,000 clones, with about nine tenths as singletons. The sequenced sample consisted of PBMCs or T cells enriched from blood (not recorded which). The receptor set was obtained from a young man with acute COVID-19.

The chain carries TRBV19 and TRBJ1-1; D may be TRBD1 (6 bases). Germline V gene data show CDR1 as LNHDA and CDR2 as SQIVND (reference sequence). CDR3 size: 16 residues. Between the trimmed V and J ends, which lost 5 bases and 1 base, there was a span of 17 bases. DNA for the CDR3: TGTGCCAGTAGTGCGCTCCCGGGACAAAAGAACACTGAAGCTTTCTTT. It codes for CASSALPGQKNTEAFF.

The chain recombines TRBV11-3 with TRBJ2-7, with D perhaps matching TRBD2 (6 bases). CDR1 is SGHNT, CDR2 YENEEA, per germline. V lost 4 bases and J 3 bases, leaving 13 bases between the germline ends. The CDR3 extends over 14 amino acids. This chain's CDR3 is CASSSQEEGYEQYF. For the CDR3, the DNA is TGTGCCAGCAGCTCTCAGGAGGAGGGCTACGAGCAGTACTTC. Full variable domain (missing parts from reference TRBV11-3 and TRBJ2-7): EAGVVQSPRYKIIEKKQPVAFWCNPISGHNTLYWYLQNLGQGPELLIRYENEEAVDDSQLPKDRFSAERLKGVDSTLKIQPAELGDSAVYLCASSSQEEGYEQYFGPGTRLTVT.

This chain joins TRBV3-1 (or the pseudogene TRBV3-2) and TRBJ2-6; 7 bases agree with TRBD1. Per the germline V gene, CDR1 is LGHDT and CDR2 is YNNKEL (reference sequence). The CDR3 runs 14 residues. V lost 6 bases to trimming and J lost 7 bases; unmatched junction nucleotides: 6. The CDR3 region is CASRNRGTANVLTF. Here the CDR3 DNA reads TGTGCCAGCAGAAACAGGGGAACAGCCAACGTCCTGACTTTC.

This chain links TRBV6-6 with TRBJ2-1; TRBD2 aligns across 12 bases. Germline trimming cut 4 bases from V and 10 bases from J; bases unmatched to any gene: 11. The germline V gene has CDR1 MNHNY and CDR2 SVGAGI (reference sequence). This CDR3 is 16 amino acids long. CDR3 in amino acids: CASSSTTSGGSDEQFF. CDR3 DNA sequence: TGTGCCAGCAGTTCCACGACTAGCGGGGGTTCTGACGAGCAGTTCTTC.

This sequence joins TRBV28 and TRBJ2-1; no clear D. V was cut by 9 bases and J by 0 bases, with 15 bases left in between. Germline CDR1 is MDHEN and CDR2 is SYDVKM. The CDR3 spans 15 residues. The CDR3 sequence is CASSEVTSSYNEQFF. Here the CDR3 DNA reads TGTGCCAGTTCAGAGGTTACCAGCTCCTACAATGAGCAGTTCTTC.

CDR3 nucleotides: TGTGCCAGCAGCTCGGGACAGCCGAACACTGAAGCTTTCTTT. It encodes CASSSGQPNTEAFF. This chain links TRBV5-8 with TRBJ1-1; 7 bases agree with TRBD1. J gave up 1 base and V 3 bases, and 3 bases lay outside the gene matches. The CDR3 has 14 amino acids. The V gene's germline CDR1 is SGHTS and CDR2 YDEGEE. The variable domain in full, with the rest retrieved from reference TRBV5-8 and TRBJ1-1, is EAGVTQSPTHLIKTRGQQATLRCSPISGHTSVYWYQQALGLGLQFLLWYDEGEERNRGNFPPRFSGRQFPNYSSELNVNALELEDSALYLCASSSGQPNTEAFFGQGTRLTVV.

This clone was recorded once. The rearrangement uses TRBV2 and TRBJ2-5, with 7 bases lining up with TRBD2. With V trimmed by 6 bases and J by 5 bases, 0 bases remained unmatched. The CDR3 runs 11 residues. Germline V gives CDR1 SNHLY, CDR2 FYNNEI. CDR3 amino acids: CASSGGETQYF. For the CDR3, the DNA is TGTGCCAGCAGCGGGGGGGAGACCCAGTACTTC. Full variable domain (outside the CDR3, taken from reference TRBV2 and TRBJ2-5): EPEVTQTPSHQVTQMGQEVILRCVPISNHLYFYWYRQILGQKVEFLVSFYNNEISEKSEIFDDQFSVERPDGSNFTLKIRSTKLEDSAMYFCASSGGETQYFGPGTRLLVL.